This note documents a single TCR beta chain sequence. In the authors' methods: Reference gene primer amplification gave estimated nucleated cell counts. Profiled with immunoSEQ multiplex PCR; TCRdb holds only in-frame clones, not every one. That table furnishes V, J and clone size, whereas the DNA furnished D and trimming. The table lists around 80,000 clones, around 89% of them singletons, with 0.5% to 0.7% in the top ten. This entry belongs to a study of blood T cell repertoires in COVID-19. For the study at large: The United States, Italy and Spain provided the acute and convalescent COVID-19 samples. T cells, B-cell-depleted T cells, or PBMCs provided the cDNA or gDNA that served as material.

Trimming pared 6 bases from V and 2 bases from J, leaving 13 bases between. The CDR3 runs 14 residues. Germline-derived CDR1 and CDR2 are MNHEY and SMNVEV (reference sequence). The source of this sequence is a man in his fifties or sixties with acute or convalescent COVID-19. Sample: peripheral blood. The V gene is TRBV27, the J gene TRBJ1-2; D might be TRBD1 (5 bases). CDR3 sequence reads: CASSPRAGNYGYTF. DNA of the CDR3: TGTGCCAGCAGCCCTAGGGCAGGGAACTATGGCTACACCTTC.